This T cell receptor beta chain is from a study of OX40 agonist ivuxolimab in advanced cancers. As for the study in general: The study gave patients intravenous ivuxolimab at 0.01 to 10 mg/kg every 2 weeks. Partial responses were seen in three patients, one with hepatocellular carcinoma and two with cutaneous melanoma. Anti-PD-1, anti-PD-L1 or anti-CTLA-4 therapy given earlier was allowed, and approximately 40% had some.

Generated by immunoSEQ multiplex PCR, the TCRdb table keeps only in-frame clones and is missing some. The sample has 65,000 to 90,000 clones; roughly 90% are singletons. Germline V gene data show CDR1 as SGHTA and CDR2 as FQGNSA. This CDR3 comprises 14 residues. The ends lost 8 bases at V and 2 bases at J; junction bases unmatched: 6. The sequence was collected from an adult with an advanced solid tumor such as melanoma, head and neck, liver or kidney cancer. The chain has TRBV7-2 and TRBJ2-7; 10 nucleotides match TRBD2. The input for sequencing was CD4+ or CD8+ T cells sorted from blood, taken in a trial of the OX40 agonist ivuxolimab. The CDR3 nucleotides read TGTGCCAGCGGACGACTAGCGGGCACCTACGAGCAGTACTTC. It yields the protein CASGRLAGTYEQYF.